One sample yielded the 21 T cell receptor beta chains listed below, sequenced in a study of somatic mutations in cytotoxic T cells in rheumatoid arthritis. Only in-frame clones appear in the TCRdb table, and some are missing; sequencing was by immunoSEQ multiplex PCR. The repertoire holds over 10,000 clones, with over 70% as singletons. The sequenced sample was CD8+ T cells sorted from blood. The receptors come from a man between 65 and 85 years old in good health.

This clone was observed once. The chain uses TRBV27 and TRBJ2-1; no firm D call. The CDR3 sequence is 13 residues long. Deletions cut 8 bases from V and 6 bases from J, with 14 bases between. Germline V gene sequence: CDR1 MNHEY, CDR2 SMNVEV (reference sequence). CDR3 loop: CASGSLPANEQFF. The CDR3 DNA sequence: TGTGCCAGCGGGTCACTTCCTGCCAATGAGCAGTTCTTC.

The rearrangement uses TRBV16 and TRBJ1-2; D remains ambiguous. This CDR3 is built from 13 residues. Trimming removed 0 bases from V and 6 bases from J, with 8 bases in between. Germline V gene lookup returns CDR1 KGHSY and CDR2 FQNENV. CDR3 sequence: CASSQSGLDGYTF. CDR3 nucleotide sequence: TGTGCCAGCAGCCAATCCGGCCTCGATGGCTACACCTTC.

J is TRBJ2-1 and V is TRBV6-5; the D call may be TRBD1 or TRBD2 (5 bases each). CDR3 length: 14 residues. V lost 8 bases, J lost 2 bases, and 13 bases lay in between. CDR1 and CDR2 (germline): MNHEY, SVGAGI. CDR3 in DNA: TGTGCCAGCGCCCCGGGACCTACCTACAATGAGCAGTTCTTC. Its translation is CASAPGPTYNEQFF.

This chain links TRBV6-4 with TRBJ1-1; weak D call: TRBD1 (5 bases). Germline loops: CDR1 MRHNA, CDR2 SNTAGT. Trimming stripped 4 bases from V and 12 bases from J, with 21 bases between. CDR3 length: 14 residues. CDR3 DNA sequence: TGTGCCAGCAGTGCTTCCACGGCGACAGATGAGACTTTCTTT. This gives the protein CASSASTATDETFF.

The genes are TRBV7-2 and TRBJ1-1; 7 bases agree with TRBD1. The CDR3 extends over 14 amino acids. V was pared by 5 bases and J by 1 base, with 4 bases of the junction left unmatched. CDR1 is SGHTA and CDR2 is FQGNSA in the germline V gene. CDR3 nucleotides: TGTGCCAGCAGCCCCTGGGACAGGAACACTGAAGCTTTCTTT. Its protein product is CASSPWDRNTEAFF.

This clone was seen a handful of times. V is TRBV14 and J is TRBJ2-3, with D tentatively TRBD1 (5 bases). CDR3 length equals 14 residues. The V end was cut by 3 bases, the J end by 5 bases, with 12 bases between. CDR1 SGHDN and CDR2 FVKESK come from the germline V gene. CDR3 sequence (DNA): TGTGCCAGCAGCCACTGGACAAGAAAAGATACGCAGTATTTT. Amino acids: CASSHWTRKDTQYF.

The rearrangement links TRBV30 to TRBJ2-7, with D possibly TRBD1 on 6 matching bases. CDR3 length: 13 residues. Germline CDR1 reads GTSNPN; CDR2 reads SVGIG (reference sequence). The ends were cut back, 2 bases at V and 2 bases at J, with 10 bases in the middle. The CDR3 loop is CAWSTGSPYEQYF. The CDR3 DNA reads as TGTGCCTGGAGTACAGGGAGCCCCTACGAGCAGTACTTC. Together with reference TRBV30 and TRBJ2-7, the CDR3 gives the full variable domain: SQTIHQWPATLVQPVGSPLSLECTVEGTSNPNLYWYRQAAGRGLQLLFYSVGIGQISSEVPQNLSASRPQDRQFILSSKKLLLSDSGFYLCAWSTGSPYEQYFGPGTRLTVT.

V usage is TRBV9 and J usage is TRBJ2-1; 8 nucleotides align to TRBD2. CDR1 SGDLS and CDR2 YYNGEE come from the germline V gene. The CDR3 extends over 15 amino acids. V was clipped by 0 bases and J by 9 bases; unmatched bases: 8. The CDR3: CASSVAGGLISEQFF. CDR3 nucleotides: TGTGCCAGCAGCGTAGCGGGGGGGCTTATCTCTGAGCAGTTCTTC.

This rearrangement joins TRBV29-1 to TRBJ2-2, with TRBD1 identical over 9 bases. The trim removed 6 bases at V and 6 bases at J, leaving 14 bases unmatched. The germline gives CDR1 SQVTM, CDR2 ANQGSEA. The CDR3 is 16 amino acids. The CDR3, as DNA: TGCAGCGTCAATAACGGACAGGGGATTAGCGCCGGGGAGCTGTTTTTT. Its protein is CSVNNGQGISAGELFF.

Points on this clone: Germline and junction disagree at one end, which may indicate a read error. The V call is TRBV4-1, the J call TRBJ2-2; D remains ambiguous. CDR1 MGHRA and CDR2 YSYEKL come from the germline V gene. The CDR3 is 16 residues long. The CDR3 protein is CASTQIRYPETGELFF. The DNA of the CDR3 is TGCGCCAGCACCCAAATCAGGTACCCGGAGACCGGGGAGCTGTTTTTT.

The V and J genes are TRBV4-1 and TRBJ2-1; 11 bases map to TRBD2. Trimming took 2 bases from V and 5 from J; bases not matched to a gene: 5. The CDR3 has 16 amino acids. The germline CDR1 and CDR2 sequences are MGHRA and YSYEKL. The CDR3 region has the DNA TGCGCCAGCAGCCAACCAGTGGGACTAGCGGACAATGAGCAGTTCTTC. Protein product: CASSQPVGLADNEQFF.

This clone is categorized as large. The chain joins TRBV19 to TRBJ2-2, with 9 bases that match TRBD1. V was clipped by 9 bases and J by 1 base; unmatched bases: 3. Germline lookup yields CDR1 LNHDA and CDR2 SQIVND (reference sequence). The CDR3 runs 14 residues. CDR3 in amino acids: CASTGGGNTGELFF. CDR3 sequence (DNA): TGTGCCAGCACAGGGGGCGGGAACACCGGGGAGCTGTTTTTT.

This chain connects TRBV6-4 to TRBJ2-3; D is undetermined. The CDR3 runs to 13 residues. Looked up from germline, CDR1 is MRHNA and CDR2 is SNTAGT. Deletions cut 5 bases from V and 0 bases from J, with 6 bases between. CDR3 in DNA: TGTGCCAGCAGTACCTATAGCACAGATACGCAGTATTTT. Translated, it gives CASSTYSTDTQYF.

The chain has TRBV28 and TRBJ1-5, with 10 positions matching TRBD1. Germline V gene lookup returns CDR1 MDHEN and CDR2 SYDVKM. Trimming removed 3 bases from V and 4 bases from J; junction bases left unmatched: 3. CDR3 length equals 15 residues. The CDR3 here is CASSFDRGQNQPQHF. The CDR3 DNA reads TGTGCCAGCAGTTTCGACAGGGGGCAGAATCAGCCCCAGCATTTT.

V and J are TRBV11-3 and TRBJ2-2; tentative D call: TRBD1 (5 bases). Germline CDR1 reads SGHNT; CDR2 reads YENEEA. This CDR3 spans 14 amino acids. The V gene lost 2 bases and the J gene lost 5 bases, with 9 bases spanning the gap. This CDR3 reads CASSLSRTTGELFF. The CDR3 bases are TGTGCCAGCAGCTTATCACGGACAACCGGGGAGCTGTTTTTT.

The J gene is TRBJ2-3, the V gene TRBV7-9, with 8 bases lining up with TRBD1. CDR3 length: 19 amino acids. V shed 5 bases, J shed 0 bases, and the junction held 16 bases outside the gene matches. Germline V lookup: CDR1 SEHNR, CDR2 FQNEAQ (reference sequence). The CDR3 loop reads CASSALGQGTTYSTDTQYF. Here the CDR3 DNA reads TGTGCCAGCAGCGCCCTAGGACAGGGAACAACTTATAGCACAGATACGCAGTATTTT.

The chain couples TRBV29-1 to TRBJ1-1; 7 nucleotides match TRBD1. From germline, CDR1 is SQVTM and CDR2 ANQGSEA. Trimming at V came to 2 bases and at J to 5 bases, leaving 5 bases not matched to a gene. The CDR3 consists of 13 residues. The CDR3 DNA reads as TGCAGCGTTGAACCCCCAGGGGGAACTGAAGCTTTCTTT. It is translated as CSVEPPGGTEAFF.

The chain links TRBV4-3 to TRBJ2-7; 10 positions match TRBD2. Germline V CDR1 and CDR2: LGHNA, YSLEER. The CDR3 totals 16 residues. V lost 0 bases, J lost 4 bases, and 6 bases stayed unmatched. The CDR3 nucleotides are TGCGCCAGCAGCCAAGATCGGCTAGCGGGGGAGTACGAGCAGTACTTC. It encodes CASSQDRLAGEYEQYF.

V usage is TRBV4-2 and J usage is TRBJ2-1; the match to TRBD2 covers 10 bases. Germline V gene data show CDR1 as LGHNA and CDR2 as YNFKEQ. V lost 1 base to trimming and J lost 6 bases; unmatched junction nucleotides: 9. The CDR3 sequence is 17 residues long. As DNA, the CDR3 is TGTGCCAGCAGCCAAGTCCGAACCAGCGGGAGGGCCAATGAGCAGTTCTTC. Protein: CASSQVRTSGRANEQFF.

The V gene is TRBV7-9, the J gene TRBJ1-1; D unresolved. Per the germline V gene, CDR1 is SEHNR and CDR2 is FQNEAQ (reference sequence). The CDR3 is made up of 13 amino acids. The V end was cut by 3 bases, the J end by 0 bases, with 5 bases between. The DNA of the CDR3 is TGTGCCAGCAGCTTCTTTTTGAACACTGAAGCTTTCTTT. This sequence encodes CASSFFLNTEAFF.

This chain links TRBV27 with TRBJ1-1; TRBD1 is a possible D gene (5 bases). The CDR3 has 14 amino acids. V gave up 2 bases and J gave up 4 bases, with 11 bases separating them. The germline gives CDR1 MNHEY, CDR2 SMNVEV (reference sequence). The chain's CDR3 is CASSLTQGITEAFF. The CDR3 nucleotides read TGTGCCAGCAGTTTAACTCAGGGAATCACTGAAGCTTTCTTT.